A single sample is the source of the 18 T cell receptor delta chains below, sequenced in a study of human gamma delta and Vdelta1 T cells. TCRdb called clones from the PCR reads again using CATT. The repertoire holds about 6,100 delta-chain clones, with around 9% as singletons. Specimen: naive CD27+ Vdelta1 gamma-delta T cells from blood. The receptor source for this set is a human donor in good health.

This clone has just a few counts. TCRdb attributes to this sequence the protein of a much larger clone, which differs from the DNA translation at residue 13; a read error is likely, and the protein displayed is translated from the DNA. J is TRDJ1 and V is TRDV1; 8 nucleotides match TRDD3. Per the germline V gene, CDR1 is TSWWSYY and CDR2 is QGS. There are 20 residues in the CDR3. With 4 bases clipped from V and 0 bases from J, the junction kept 19 bases outside the gene matches. The CDR3 here is CALGGSYLRLGVPYTDKLIF. CDR3 coding DNA: TGTGCTCTTGGGGGCAGCTACCTACGACTGGGGGTCCCTTACACCGATAAACTCATCTTT.

This clone was found a few times. V is TRDV1 and J is TRDJ1, with 13 bases fitting TRDD3. The CDR3 consists of 22 residues. Germline CDR1 TSWWSYY, CDR2 QGS. V lost 1 base to trimming and J lost 6 bases; unmatched junction nucleotides: 23. In nucleotides, the CDR3 is TGTGCTCTTGGGGAACAGGGTGGGATCCTCCCGTACTGGGGGATACGGGTGTATAAACTCATCTTT. As protein: CALGEQGGILPYWGIRVYKLIF.

By share of the sample, this clone is medium-sized. This chain connects TRDV1 to TRDJ1, with 8 bases identical to TRDD3. Germline V gives CDR1 TSWWSYY, CDR2 QGS. CDR3 length: 18 residues. J was trimmed by 2 bases and V by 0 bases; bases with no gene match: 11. CDR3 DNA sequence: TGTGCTCTTGGGGAACTGACCCGTACTGGGGGCCCGACCGATAAACTCATCTTT. This translates into CALGELTRTGGPTDKLIF.

This clone was observed a handful of times. A much larger clone is a single base away; this may be a read error. This sample includes further DNA sequences coding for the same CDR3. This chain connects TRDV1 to TRDJ1; a possible D gene is TRDD3 (6 bases). Germline V CDR1 and CDR2: TSWWSYY, QGS. The CDR3 has 19 residues. The CDR3 DNA reads TGTGCTCTTGGGGAACGGAGGGACCTACGTACTGGGAGGACCGACAAACTCATCTTT. The encoded protein is CALGERRDLRTGRTDKLIF.

As regards this clone: A much larger clone sits a single nucleotide away, making a read error possible. The chain links TRDV1 to TRDJ1; TRDD3 matches 13 bases. The CDR3 length is 25 residues. CDR1 and CDR2 (germline): TSWWSYY, QGS. The CDR3 DNA sequence: TGTGCTCTTTGGGAACCCCCCGGTTTGCCCCGCCGAACTGGGGGATACGGGACGTACACCGATAAACTCATCTTT. Its translation: CALWEPPGLPRRTGGYGTYTDKLIF.

This clone was found a few times. The V gene is TRDV1, the J gene TRDJ1; TRDD3 agrees at 8 bases. CDR3 length: 22 amino acids. V lost 1 base to trimming and J lost 2 bases; unmatched junction nucleotides: 24. Looked up from germline, CDR1 is TSWWSYY and CDR2 is QGS. In nucleotides, the CDR3 is TGTGCTCTTGGGGAACGAACCATCCCCTTTACTGGGGGTCAAACACGTACCGATAAACTCATCTTT. Encoded protein: CALGERTIPFTGGQTRTDKLIF.

About this clone: This is likely an artifact of a read error, given a far larger clone one base away. Other DNA sequences from this sample encode an identical CDR3 as well. The rearrangement links TRDV1 to TRDJ1; tentative D call: TRDD3 (5 bases). The germline V and J ends were trimmed by 1 base and 0 bases, with 33 bases remaining between them. The CDR3 contains 23 residues. The germline V gene encodes CDR1 TSWWSYY and CDR2 QGS. This CDR3 is CALGERSDPTPNGDRRYTDKLIF. CDR3 sequence (DNA): TGTGCTCTTGGGGAACGATCCGACCCCACGCCTAATGGGGACAGGCGGTACACCGATAAACTCATCTTT.

As concerns this clone: This may be a read error: a much more frequent sequence differs by one nucleotide. This specimen includes other DNA sequences encoding the same CDR3. The chain links TRDV1 to TRDJ1; maybe TRDD3 (9 bases). The length of the CDR3 is 22 residues. Germline CDR1 TSWWSYY, CDR2 QGS. V lost 4 bases and J 0 bases, leaving 33 bases between the germline ends. DNA for the CDR3: TGTGCTCTTGGGGGCCTCGCCTTCCTAGGGAGGACTGGGGGAACCTACACCGATAAACTCATCTTT. Translation: CALGGLAFLGRTGGTYTDKLIF.

This clone came up a few times. The chain recombines TRDV1 with TRDJ1; 8 positions match TRDD3. CDR3 length equals 18 residues. V lost 0 bases, J lost 4 bases, and 13 bases stayed unmatched. Germline CDR1 and CDR2: TSWWSYY and QGS. The CDR3 DNA sequence: TGTGCTCTTGGGGAACTTAAGTACCGCTGGGGGACCCGCGATAAACTCATCTTT. Protein product: CALGELKYRWGTRDKLIF.

As regards this clone: It differs at one base from a far larger clone, so likely a read error. The same CDR3 also results from other DNA sequences found in this sample. The chain couples TRDV1 to TRDJ1; D is ambiguous. The CDR3 extends over 21 amino acids. V dropped 3 bases and J dropped 0 bases, with 29 bases sitting between them. The V gene's germline CDR1 is TSWWSYY and CDR2 QGS. The CDR3 region is CALGELHSPVYRTGYTDKLIF. The CDR3 DNA reads TGTGCTCTTGGGGAGCTACATTCACCTGTCTATCGTACGGGGTACACCGATAAACTCATCTTT.

In the case of this clone: A much more abundant neighbour one base away suggests this may be a read error. V gene TRDV1 combines with J gene TRDJ1; 11 bases fit TRDD3. The germline gives CDR1 TSWWSYY, CDR2 QGS. CDR3 length: 21 residues. CDR3 region: CALGAGLPTVGGYGSTDKLTF. The CDR3 DNA sequence: TGTGCTCTTGGGGCTGGCCTTCCTACGGTTGGGGGATACGGGTCAACCGATAAACTCACCTTT.

On this clone itself: The DNA is omitted, as the CDR3 cannot be located on it reliably, and the CDR3 follows TCRdb's listing. The chain recombines TRAV29/DV5 with TRDJ1; TRDD3 reflects the table's D call only, with no check against the DNA. Inclusive of both ends, the CDR3 amounts to 17 amino acids. Germline V lookup: CDR1 NSMFDY, CDR2 ISSIKDK. This CDR3 is CSVLLCTPMGIHRGLIF.

Remarks on this clone: A read error may be the cause here, since a much bigger clone is one base away. The chain is built from TRDV1 and TRDJ1, with TRDD3 matching over 7 bases. The CDR3 contains 21 residues. Germline CDR1 TSWWSYY, CDR2 QGS. The CDR3 region is CALGLLAPHSTGVRRSDKPIF. The CDR3 DNA sequence: TGTGCTCTTGGGCTACTGGCCCCCCACAGTACTGGGGTACGCAGGAGCGATAAACCCATCTTT.

This clone occurred a few times. A single base separates this from a much larger clone, so it may be a read error. The chain combines TRDV2 with TRDJ1; D possibly corresponds to TRDD3 (6 bases). This CDR3 comprises 21 residues. Trimming left V 2 bases short and J 2 bases short, with 32 bases between. Germline assignment: CDR1 GEAIGNYY and CDR2 EKD. CDR3 nucleotides: TGTGCCTGTGACATGGTTCTGGGGAATATGTCGAGCGTTCCGAAGACCGATAAACTCATCTTT. Protein sequence: CACDMVLGNMSSVPKTDKLIF.

This clone has more than one count but fewer than ten. The chain joins TRDV1 to TRDJ1; D uncertain. This CDR3 is built from 15 residues. The germline gives CDR1 TSWWSYY, CDR2 QGS. The germline V and J ends were trimmed by 2 bases and 10 bases, with 20 bases remaining between them. Here the CDR3 reads CALGEKVFADRGLIF. The DNA for the CDR3 is TGTGCTCTTGGGGAAAAAGTCTTCGCCGATCGGGGACTCATCTTT.

By sample share, this clone is medium-sized. The rearrangement joins TRDV1 to TRDJ1; TRDD3 matches 8 bases. The CDR3 is 18 amino acids. Germline V gene sequence: CDR1 TSWWSYY, CDR2 QGS. The ends lost 4 bases at V and 3 bases at J; junction bases unmatched: 16. CDR3 sequence: CALGAHRRLGGGPDKLIF. In nucleotides, the CDR3 is TGTGCTCTTGGGGCCCACCGTCGACTGGGGGGGGGACCCGATAAACTCATCTTT.

The chain recombines TRDV1 with TRDJ1; 9 bases fit TRDD3. The length of the CDR3 is 21 residues. Germline V lookup: CDR1 TSWWSYY, CDR2 QGS. V lost 0 bases, J lost 3 bases, and 20 bases stayed unmatched. The CDR3 DNA reads TGTGCTCTTGGGGAACTTCCCTCCCTGCACCAGGGGATACGGAAGGCCGATAAACTCATCTTT. Amino acid sequence: CALGELPSLHQGIRKADKLIF.

This clone was recorded at least ten times. The V call is TRDV1, the J call TRDJ1; 8 nucleotides match TRDD3. Trimming at V came to 3 bases and at J to 0 bases, leaving 30 bases not matched to a gene. Germline loops: CDR1 TSWWSYY, CDR2 QGS. The CDR3 has 24 amino acids. The CDR3 DNA follows: TGTGCTCTTGGGGACGCGACGATCCCTCACCGGGGACTGGGGGCCTATAGGTACACCGATAAACTCATCTTT. Translation gives CALGDATIPHRGLGAYRYTDKLIF.